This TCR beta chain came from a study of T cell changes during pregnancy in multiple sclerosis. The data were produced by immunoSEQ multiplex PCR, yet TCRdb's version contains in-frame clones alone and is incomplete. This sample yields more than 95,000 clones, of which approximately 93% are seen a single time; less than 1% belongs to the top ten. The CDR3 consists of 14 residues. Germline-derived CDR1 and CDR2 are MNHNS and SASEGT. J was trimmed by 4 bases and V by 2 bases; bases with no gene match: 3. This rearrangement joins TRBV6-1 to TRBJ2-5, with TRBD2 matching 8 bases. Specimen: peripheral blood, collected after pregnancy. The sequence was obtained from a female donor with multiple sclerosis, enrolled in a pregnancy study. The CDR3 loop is CASSELAGGETQYF. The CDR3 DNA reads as TGTGCCAGCAGTGAATTGGCGGGAGGAGAGACCCAGTACTTC.